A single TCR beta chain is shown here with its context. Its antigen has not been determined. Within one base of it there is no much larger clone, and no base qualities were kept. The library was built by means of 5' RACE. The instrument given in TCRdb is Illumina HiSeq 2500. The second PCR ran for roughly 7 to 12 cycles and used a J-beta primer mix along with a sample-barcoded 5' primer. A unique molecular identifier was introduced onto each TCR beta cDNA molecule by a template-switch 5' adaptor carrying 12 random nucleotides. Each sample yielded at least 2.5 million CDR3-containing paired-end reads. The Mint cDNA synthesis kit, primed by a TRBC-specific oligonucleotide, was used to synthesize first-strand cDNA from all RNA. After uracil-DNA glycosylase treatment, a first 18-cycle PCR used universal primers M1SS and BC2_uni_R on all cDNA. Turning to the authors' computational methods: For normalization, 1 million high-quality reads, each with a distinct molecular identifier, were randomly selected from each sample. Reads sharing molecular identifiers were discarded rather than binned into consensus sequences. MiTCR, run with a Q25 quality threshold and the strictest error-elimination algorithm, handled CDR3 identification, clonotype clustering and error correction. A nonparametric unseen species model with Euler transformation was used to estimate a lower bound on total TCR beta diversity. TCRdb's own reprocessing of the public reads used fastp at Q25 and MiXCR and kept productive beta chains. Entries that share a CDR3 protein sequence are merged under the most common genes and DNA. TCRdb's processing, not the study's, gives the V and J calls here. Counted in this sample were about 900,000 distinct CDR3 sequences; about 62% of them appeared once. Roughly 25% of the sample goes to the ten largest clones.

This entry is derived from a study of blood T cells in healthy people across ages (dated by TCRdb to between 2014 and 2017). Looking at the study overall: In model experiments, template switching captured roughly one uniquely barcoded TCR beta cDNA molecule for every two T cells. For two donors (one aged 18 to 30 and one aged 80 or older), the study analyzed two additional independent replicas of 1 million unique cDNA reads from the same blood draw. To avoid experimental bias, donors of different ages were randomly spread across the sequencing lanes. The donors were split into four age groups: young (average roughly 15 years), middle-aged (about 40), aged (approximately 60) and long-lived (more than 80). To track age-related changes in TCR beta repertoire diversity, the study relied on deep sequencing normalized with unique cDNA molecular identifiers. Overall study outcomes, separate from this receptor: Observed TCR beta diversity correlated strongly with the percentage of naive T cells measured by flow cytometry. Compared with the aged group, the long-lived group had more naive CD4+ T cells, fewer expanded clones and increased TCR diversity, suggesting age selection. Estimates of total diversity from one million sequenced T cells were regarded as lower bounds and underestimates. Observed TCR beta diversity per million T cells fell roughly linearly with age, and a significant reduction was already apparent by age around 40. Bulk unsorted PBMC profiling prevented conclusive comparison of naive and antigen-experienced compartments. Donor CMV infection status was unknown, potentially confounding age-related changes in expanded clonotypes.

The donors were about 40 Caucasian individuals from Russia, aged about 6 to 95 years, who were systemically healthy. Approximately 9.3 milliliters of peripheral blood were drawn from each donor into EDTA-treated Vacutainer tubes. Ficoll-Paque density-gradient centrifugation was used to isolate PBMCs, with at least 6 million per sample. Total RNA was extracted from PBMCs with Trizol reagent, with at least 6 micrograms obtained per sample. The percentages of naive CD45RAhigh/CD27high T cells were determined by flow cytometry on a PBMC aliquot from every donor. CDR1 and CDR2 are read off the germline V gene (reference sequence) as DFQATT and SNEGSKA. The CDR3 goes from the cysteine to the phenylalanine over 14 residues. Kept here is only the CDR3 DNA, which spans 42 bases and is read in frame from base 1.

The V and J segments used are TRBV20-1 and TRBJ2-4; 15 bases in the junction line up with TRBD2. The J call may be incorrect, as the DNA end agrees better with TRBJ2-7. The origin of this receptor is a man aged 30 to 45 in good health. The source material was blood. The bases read TGCAGTGCGAGGACTAGCGGGGGGGGGTACGAGCAGTACTTC. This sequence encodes CSARTSGGGYEQYF.